Each of the 4 T cell receptor beta chains below was sequenced from the same sample in a study of shared clonotypes between healthy human individuals. Measured with immunoSEQ multiplex PCR; TCRdb has only the in-frame clones, and not every one. In the table there are roughly 2 million clones, 90% to 95% of which are singletons. The sequenced sample was naive CD4+ T cells sorted from blood. The subset: CD45RA+ positively selected. The source is a man between 18 and 29 years old in good health.

The J gene is TRBJ1-5, the V gene TRBV6-5, with 10 bases matching TRBD1. V gave up 6 bases and J gave up 4 bases; unmatched junction bases: 6. The CDR3 consists of 15 residues. The germline CDR1 and CDR2 sequences are MNHEY and SVGAGI. In nucleotides, the CDR3 is TGTGCCAGCAGCTCCCGACAGGGGGCAAATCAGCCCCAGCATTTT. Protein: CASSSRQGANQPQHF.

This chain joins TRBV2 and TRBJ1-2; D is uncertain. The CDR3 has 13 residues. V was cut by 2 bases and J by 2 bases, with 6 bases left in between. Germline values: CDR1 SNHLY, CDR2 FYNNEI. The CDR3 DNA follows: TGTGCCAGCAGTGAATCCTACAACTATGGCTACACCTTC. Residues: CASSESYNYGYTF. Full variable domain (missing parts from reference TRBV2 and TRBJ1-2): EPEVTQTPSHQVTQMGQEVILRCVPISNHLYFYWYRQILGQKVEFLVSFYNNEISEKSEIFDDQFSVERPDGSNFTLKIRSTKLEDSAMYFCASSESYNYGYTFGSGTRLTVV.

The rearrangement links TRBV5-1 to TRBJ2-7, with 8 bases lining up with TRBD1. This CDR3 contains 14 residues. Germline-derived CDR1 and CDR2 are SGHRS and YFSETQ. Unmatched junction bases numbered 7, after V lost 4 bases and J lost 4 bases. The CDR3 region is CASSPPDRVYEQYF. The CDR3 coding sequence is TGCGCCAGCAGCCCCCCGGACAGGGTGTACGAGCAGTACTTC.

This chain links TRBV29-1 with TRBJ2-1, with TRBD2 matching 7 bases. The CDR3 is 13 residues long. V trimming: 7 bases; J trimming: 3 bases; junction bases outside the gene matches: 6. CDR1 and CDR2 from the germline V gene are SQVTM and ANQGSEA. The CDR3 is CSAGGGGYNEQFF. CDR3 nucleotides: TGCAGCGCGGGGGGAGGTGGCTACAATGAGCAGTTCTTC.